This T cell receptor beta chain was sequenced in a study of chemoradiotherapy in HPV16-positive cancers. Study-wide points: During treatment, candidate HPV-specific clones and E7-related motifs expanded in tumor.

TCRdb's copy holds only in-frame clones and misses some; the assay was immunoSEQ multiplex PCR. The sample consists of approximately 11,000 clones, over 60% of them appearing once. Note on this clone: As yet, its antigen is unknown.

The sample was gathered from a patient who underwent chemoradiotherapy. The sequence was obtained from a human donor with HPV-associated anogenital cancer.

The CDR3 sequence is CAWSGGTAVETQYF. The DNA for the CDR3 is TGTGCCTGGAGTGGCGGTACTGCGGTGGAGACCCAGTACTTC. The rearrangement links TRBV30 to TRBJ2-5, with D unresolved. V was pared by 1 base and J by 5 bases, with 14 bases between. This CDR3 has 14 amino acids. The germline gives CDR1 GTSNPN, CDR2 SVGIG (reference sequence).